The 14 T cell receptor beta chains below all came from one sample that was sequenced in a study of blood T cell repertoires in COVID-19. The method was immunoSEQ multiplex PCR; TCRdb's version includes in-frame clones alone and lacks a portion of them. The profile covers around 340,000 clones, with approximately 83% appearing a single time and roughly 4.2% taken by the ten largest. Material for sequencing was PBMCs or T cells enriched from blood (not recorded which). These receptors came from a woman between 35 and 50 years old with acute COVID-19.

This chain links TRBV6-6 with TRBJ1-5; TRBD1 aligns across 7 bases. Germline loops: CDR1 MNHNY, CDR2 SVGAGI (reference sequence). The CDR3 runs to 13 residues. V shed 7 bases, J shed 5 bases, and the junction held 5 bases outside the gene matches. The CDR3 sequence: CASTKQGDQPQHF. The CDR3 bases are TGTGCCAGCACCAAGCAGGGGGATCAGCCCCAGCATTTT.

The chain is built from TRBV27 and TRBJ1-4; D is uncertain. The germline V and J ends were trimmed by 2 bases and 4 bases, with 14 bases remaining between them. Per the germline V gene, CDR1 is MNHEY and CDR2 is SMNVEV (reference sequence). The CDR3 extends over 16 amino acids. This CDR3 is CASSLNGALLNEKLFF. The CDR3 bases are TGTGCCAGCAGTTTAAACGGTGCGCTGCTTAATGAAAAACTGTTTTTT.

The V gene is TRBV6-1, the J gene TRBJ1-2, with D possibly being TRBD1 (5 bases). The CDR3 spans 14 residues. Trimming removed 1 base from V and 5 bases from J, with 11 bases in between. CDR1 MNHNS and CDR2 SASEGT come from the germline V gene. DNA of the CDR3: TGTGCCAGCAGTGAAGATTGGGGGGGATATGGCTACACCTTC. Amino acids: CASSEDWGGYGYTF.

This clone has just a few counts. The chain recombines TRBV18 with TRBJ1-1; D remains ambiguous. Germline loops: CDR1 KGHSH, CDR2 LQKENI. The CDR3 sequence is 13 residues long. Trimming stripped 0 bases from V and 6 bases from J, with 8 bases between. The CDR3 nucleotides are TGTGCCAGCTCACCACCGGCCAACCCTGAAGCTTTCTTT. It yields the protein CASSPPANPEAFF. The full variable domain, rest sourced from reference TRBV18 and TRBJ1-1, is NAGVMQNPRHLVRRRGQEARLRCSPMKGHSHVYWYRQLPEEGLKFMVYLQKENIIDESGMPKERFSAEFPKEGPSILRIQQVVRGDSAAYFCASSPPANPEAFFGQGTRLTVV.

The rearrangement joins TRBV3-1 (or the pseudogene TRBV3-2) to TRBJ2-3; the D gene is possibly TRBD2 (5 bases). Deletions cut 3 bases from V and 5 bases from J, with 9 bases between. Germline loops: CDR1 LGHDT, CDR2 YNNKEL (reference sequence). This CDR3 has 13 residues. The CDR3 DNA is TGTGCCAGCAGCCAGCCCCGGGGAGATACGCAGTATTTT. Residues: CASSQPRGDTQYF.

This clone was seen only a few times. The gene calls are TRBV12-3 or TRBV12-4 and TRBJ1-1; 7 bases align to TRBD1. The CDR3 loop spans 13 amino acids. The junction had 3 bases not matched to a gene; V was cut back by 7 bases and J by 1 base. The CDR3 reads CASTDRANTEAFF. The CDR3 coding sequence is TGTGCCAGCACTGACAGGGCGAACACTGAAGCTTTCTTT.

The chain joins TRBV5-4 to TRBJ2-1; D is unresolved. Between the trimmed V and J ends, which lost 2 bases and 0 bases, there was a span of 9 bases. The germline V gene encodes CDR1 SGHNT and CDR2 YYREEE (reference sequence). This CDR3 region has 15 residues. The CDR3 sequence is CASSFSLSSYNEQFF. The CDR3 DNA sequence: TGTGCCAGCAGCTTTTCTCTGAGCTCCTACAATGAGCAGTTCTTC.

The V and J genes are TRBV6-2 or TRBV6-3 and TRBJ2-7; 13 bases fit TRBD2. Germline values: CDR1 MNHEY, CDR2 SVGEGT. The V and J ends lost 2 bases and 7 bases, in that order; junction bases with no gene match: 8. The CDR3 runs to 16 residues. The chain's CDR3 is CASSYHWTSGRGEQYF. DNA for the CDR3: TGTGCCAGCAGTTACCACTGGACTAGCGGGAGAGGGGAGCAGTACTTC.

V gene TRBV6-2 or TRBV6-3 combines with J gene TRBJ2-1; 14 bases match TRBD2. The germline V gene has CDR1 MNHEY and CDR2 SVGEGT. The junction had 8 bases not matched to a gene; V was cut back by 5 bases and J by 2 bases. The CDR3 contains 18 residues. CDR3 coding DNA: TGTGCCAGCAGTCCCGCGTCGACTAGCGGGGGGGCCTACAATGAGCAGTTCTTC. Translation gives CASSPASTSGGAYNEQFF.

The CDR3 loop reads CASSPTSGSSYEQYF. The DNA of the CDR3 is TGCGCCAGCAGCCCGACTAGCGGGAGCTCCTACGAGCAGTACTTC. The chain joins TRBV5-1 to TRBJ2-7; 12 bases map to TRBD2. This CDR3 is built from 15 residues. V shed 4 bases, J shed 0 bases, and the junction held 2 bases outside the gene matches. CDR1 is SGHRS and CDR2 is YFSETQ in the germline V gene.

V and J are TRBV15 and TRBJ1-2, with D perhaps matching TRBD1 (5 bases). The CDR3 length is 16 residues. Trimming removed 1 base from V and 4 bases from J, with 16 bases in between. In germline, CDR1 is LNHNV, CDR2 YYDKDF (reference sequence). As DNA, the CDR3 is TGTGCCACCAGCAGAGTAGTCGCAGGGACTGGCTATGGCTACACCTTC. This gives the protein CATSRVVAGTGYGYTF.

V gene TRBV4-1 combines with J gene TRBJ1-1; D is perhaps TRBD1 (6 bases). This CDR3 is 18 amino acids long. The germline gives CDR1 MGHRA, CDR2 YSYEKL. V lost 1 base and J lost 0, with 18 bases in between. CDR3 DNA: TGCGCCAGCAGCCAAGTTTTCGGTTTGCCAGGGGTGAACACTGAAGCTTTCTTT. Its translation: CASSQVFGLPGVNTEAFF.

The chain links TRBV3-1 (or the pseudogene TRBV3-2) to TRBJ1-3, with D unclear. The CDR3 sequence is 17 residues long. Germline V gives CDR1 LGHDT, CDR2 YNNKEL (reference sequence). The V end lost 0 bases, the J end lost 0 bases, and 12 bases lay between the germline ends. The CDR3 loop is CASSQDIYRISGNTIYF. In nucleotides, the CDR3 is TGTGCCAGCAGCCAAGATATCTACCGAATCTCTGGAAACACCATATATTTT.

The gene calls are TRBV18 and TRBJ2-1, with a tentative D call TRBD2 (6 bases). V dropped 1 base and J dropped 7 bases, with 8 bases sitting between them. CDR3 size: 13 residues. Germline V CDR1 and CDR2: KGHSH, LQKENI. The DNA for the CDR3 is TGTGCCAGCTCACCACTAGCGGAAAATGAGCAGTTCTTC. This gives the protein CASSPLAENEQFF.